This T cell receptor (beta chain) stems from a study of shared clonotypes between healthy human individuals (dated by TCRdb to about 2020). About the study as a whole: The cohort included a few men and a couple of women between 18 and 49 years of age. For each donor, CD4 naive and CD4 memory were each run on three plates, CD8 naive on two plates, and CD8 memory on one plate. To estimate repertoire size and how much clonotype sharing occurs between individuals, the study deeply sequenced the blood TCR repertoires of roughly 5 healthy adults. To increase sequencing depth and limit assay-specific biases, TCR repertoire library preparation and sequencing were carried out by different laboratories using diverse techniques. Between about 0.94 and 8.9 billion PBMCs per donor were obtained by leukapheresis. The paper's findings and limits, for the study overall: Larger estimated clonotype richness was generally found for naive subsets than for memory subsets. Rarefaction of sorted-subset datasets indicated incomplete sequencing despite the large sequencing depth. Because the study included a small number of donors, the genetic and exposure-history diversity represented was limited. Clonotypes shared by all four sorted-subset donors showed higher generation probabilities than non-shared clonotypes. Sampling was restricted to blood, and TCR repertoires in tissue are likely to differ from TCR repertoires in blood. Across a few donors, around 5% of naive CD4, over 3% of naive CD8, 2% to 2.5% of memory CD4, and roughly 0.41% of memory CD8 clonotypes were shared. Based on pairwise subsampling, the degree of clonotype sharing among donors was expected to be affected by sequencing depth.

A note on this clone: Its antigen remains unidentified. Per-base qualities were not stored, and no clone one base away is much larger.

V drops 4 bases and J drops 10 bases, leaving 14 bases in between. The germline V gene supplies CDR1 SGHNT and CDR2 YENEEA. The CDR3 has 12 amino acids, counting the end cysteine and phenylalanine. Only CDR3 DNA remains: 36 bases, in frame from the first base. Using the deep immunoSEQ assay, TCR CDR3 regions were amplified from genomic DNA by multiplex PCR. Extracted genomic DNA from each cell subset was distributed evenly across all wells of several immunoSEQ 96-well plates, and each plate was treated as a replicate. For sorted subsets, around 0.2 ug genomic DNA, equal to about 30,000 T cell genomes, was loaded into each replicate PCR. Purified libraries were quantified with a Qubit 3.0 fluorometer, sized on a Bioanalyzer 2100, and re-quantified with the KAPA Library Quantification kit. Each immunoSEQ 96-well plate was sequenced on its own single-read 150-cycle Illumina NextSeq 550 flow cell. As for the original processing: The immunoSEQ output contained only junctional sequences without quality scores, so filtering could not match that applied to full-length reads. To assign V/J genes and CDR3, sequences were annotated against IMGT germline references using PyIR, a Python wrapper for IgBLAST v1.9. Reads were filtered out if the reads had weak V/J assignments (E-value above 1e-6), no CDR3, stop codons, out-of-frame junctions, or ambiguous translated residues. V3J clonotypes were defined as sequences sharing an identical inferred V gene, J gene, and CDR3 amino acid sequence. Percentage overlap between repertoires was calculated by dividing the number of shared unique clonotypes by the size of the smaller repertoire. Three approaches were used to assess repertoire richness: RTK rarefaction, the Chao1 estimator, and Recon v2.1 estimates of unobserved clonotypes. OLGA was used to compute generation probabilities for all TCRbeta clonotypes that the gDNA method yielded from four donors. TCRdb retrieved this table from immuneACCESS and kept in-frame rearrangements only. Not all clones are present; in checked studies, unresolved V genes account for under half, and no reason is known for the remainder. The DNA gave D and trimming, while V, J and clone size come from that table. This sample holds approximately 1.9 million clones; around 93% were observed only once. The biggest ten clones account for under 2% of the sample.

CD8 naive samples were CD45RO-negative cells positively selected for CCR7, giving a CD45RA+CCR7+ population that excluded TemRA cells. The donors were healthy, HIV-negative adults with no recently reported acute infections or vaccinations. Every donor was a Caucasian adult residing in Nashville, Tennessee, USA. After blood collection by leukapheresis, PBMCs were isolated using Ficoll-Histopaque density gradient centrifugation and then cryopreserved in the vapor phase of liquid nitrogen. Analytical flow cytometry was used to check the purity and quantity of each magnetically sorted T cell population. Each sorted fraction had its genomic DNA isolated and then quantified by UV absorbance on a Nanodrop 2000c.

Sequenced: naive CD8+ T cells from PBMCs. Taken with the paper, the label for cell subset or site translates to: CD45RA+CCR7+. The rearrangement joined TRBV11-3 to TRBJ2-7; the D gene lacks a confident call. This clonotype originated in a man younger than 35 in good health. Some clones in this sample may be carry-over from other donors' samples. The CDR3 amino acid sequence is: CASSSGMAKQYF. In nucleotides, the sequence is TGTGCCAGCAGCTCGGGCATGGCCAAACAGTACTTC.